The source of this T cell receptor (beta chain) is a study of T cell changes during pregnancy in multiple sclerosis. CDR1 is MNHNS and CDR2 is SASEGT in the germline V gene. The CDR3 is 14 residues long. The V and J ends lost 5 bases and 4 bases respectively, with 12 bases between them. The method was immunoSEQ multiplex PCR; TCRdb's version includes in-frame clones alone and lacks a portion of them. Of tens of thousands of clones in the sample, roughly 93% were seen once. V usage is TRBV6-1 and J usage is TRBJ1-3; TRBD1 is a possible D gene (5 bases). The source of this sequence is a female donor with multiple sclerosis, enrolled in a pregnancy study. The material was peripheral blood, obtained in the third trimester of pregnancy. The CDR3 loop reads CASSRQGEGNTIYF. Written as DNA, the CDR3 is TGTGCCAGCAGTCGCCAGGGCGAAGGAAACACCATATATTTT.